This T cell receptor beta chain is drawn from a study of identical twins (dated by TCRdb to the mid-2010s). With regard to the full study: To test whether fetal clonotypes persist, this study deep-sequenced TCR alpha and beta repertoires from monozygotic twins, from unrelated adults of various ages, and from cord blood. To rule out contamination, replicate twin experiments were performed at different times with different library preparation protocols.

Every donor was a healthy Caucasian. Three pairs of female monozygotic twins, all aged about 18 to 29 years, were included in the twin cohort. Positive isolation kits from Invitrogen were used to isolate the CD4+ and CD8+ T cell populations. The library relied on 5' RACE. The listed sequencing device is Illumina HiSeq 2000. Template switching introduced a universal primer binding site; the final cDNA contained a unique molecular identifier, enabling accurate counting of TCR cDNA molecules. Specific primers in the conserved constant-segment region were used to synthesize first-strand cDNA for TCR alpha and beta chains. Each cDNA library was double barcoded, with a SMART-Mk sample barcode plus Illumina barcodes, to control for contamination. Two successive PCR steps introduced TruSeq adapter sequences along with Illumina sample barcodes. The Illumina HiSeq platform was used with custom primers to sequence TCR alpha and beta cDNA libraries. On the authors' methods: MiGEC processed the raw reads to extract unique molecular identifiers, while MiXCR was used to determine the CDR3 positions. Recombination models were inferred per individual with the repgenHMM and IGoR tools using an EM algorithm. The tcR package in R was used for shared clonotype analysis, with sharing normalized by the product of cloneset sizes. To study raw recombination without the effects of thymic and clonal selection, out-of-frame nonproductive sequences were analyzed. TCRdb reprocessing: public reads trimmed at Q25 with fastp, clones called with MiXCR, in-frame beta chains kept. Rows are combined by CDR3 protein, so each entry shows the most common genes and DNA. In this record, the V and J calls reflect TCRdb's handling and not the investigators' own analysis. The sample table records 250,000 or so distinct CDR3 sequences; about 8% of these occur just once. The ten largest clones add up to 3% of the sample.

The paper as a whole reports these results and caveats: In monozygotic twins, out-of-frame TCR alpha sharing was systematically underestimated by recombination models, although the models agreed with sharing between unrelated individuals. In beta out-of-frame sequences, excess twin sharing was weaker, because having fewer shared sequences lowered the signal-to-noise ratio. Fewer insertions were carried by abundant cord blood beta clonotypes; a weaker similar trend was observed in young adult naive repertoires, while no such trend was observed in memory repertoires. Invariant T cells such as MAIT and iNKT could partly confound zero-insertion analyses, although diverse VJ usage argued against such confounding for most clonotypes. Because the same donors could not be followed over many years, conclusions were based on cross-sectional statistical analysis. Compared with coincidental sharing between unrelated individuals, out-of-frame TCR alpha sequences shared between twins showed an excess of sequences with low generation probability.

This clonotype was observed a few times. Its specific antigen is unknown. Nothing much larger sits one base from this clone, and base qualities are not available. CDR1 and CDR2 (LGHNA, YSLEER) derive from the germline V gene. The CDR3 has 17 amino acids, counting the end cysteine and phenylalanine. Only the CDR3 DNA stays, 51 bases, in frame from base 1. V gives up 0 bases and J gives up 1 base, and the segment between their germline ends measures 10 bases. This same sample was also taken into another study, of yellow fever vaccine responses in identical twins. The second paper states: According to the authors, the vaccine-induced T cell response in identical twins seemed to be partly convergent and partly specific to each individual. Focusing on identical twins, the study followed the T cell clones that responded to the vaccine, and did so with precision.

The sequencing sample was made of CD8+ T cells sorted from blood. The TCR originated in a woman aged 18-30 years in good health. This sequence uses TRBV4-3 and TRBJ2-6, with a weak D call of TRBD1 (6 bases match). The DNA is TGCGCCAGCAGCCAAGATCCGGGGACATCTGGGGCCAACGTCCTGACTTTC. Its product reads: CASSQDPGTSGANVLTF.